Given below is one TCR beta chain in context. Its antigen remains unidentified. The sample comes from a study of cytomegalovirus exposure and HLA in healthy donors. General study points: When analyzed later, a missense DCLRE1C variant was found to be linked to TCR beta V- and J-gene trimming. Using a false discovery rate of 0.05, a later analysis showed that approximately 17,000 TCR beta sequences were associated with HLA alleles. Across donors, presence/absence analyses took sequencing depth to be roughly uniform. In most subjects, TCR beta sequences reportedly gave accurate predictions of HLA-A and HLA-B alleles.

CDR3 length equals 16 residues. CDR1 LGHNA and CDR2 YNFKEQ come from the germline V gene. The trim removed 1 base at V and 5 bases at J, leaving 5 bases unmatched. 60 Vbeta and 13 Jbeta primers were used in PCR. Clones were read by immunoSEQ multiplex PCR, and TCRdb kept only the in-frame ones, dropping some. The specimen's table records some 110,000 clones. Sequencing input: PBMCs. This clonotype was sampled from a man younger than 45 in good health and CMV-seronegative. V gene TRBV4-2 combines with J gene TRBJ1-4; TRBD1 matches at 9 bases. The chain's CDR3 is CASSQVVGTGNEKLFF. The CDR3 region has the DNA TGTGCCAGCAGCCAAGTAGTTGGGACAGGGAATGAAAAACTGTTTTTT.